The clone carrying this TCR beta chain was found a few times. Its specificity is not known. This CDR3 is 15 amino acids long. Looked up from germline, CDR1 is SEHNR and CDR2 is FQNEAQ (reference sequence). Losses at the gene ends were 2 bases for V and 4 bases for J; bases not matched to a gene: 2. Blood sampling was done at baseline, cycle 4 day 1, and cycle 7 day 1. These data come from a study of OX40 agonist ivuxolimab in advanced cancers. Study-level information: Patients assigned to dose escalation were diagnosed with hepatocellular carcinoma, melanoma, renal cell or head and neck cancer. Regarding the study as a whole: With doses of 0.1-3.0 mg/kg, partial responders showed among the lowest clonal expansion. CD4+ and CD8+ blood T cells expanded clonally by week 6 at 0.1 to 3.0 mg/kg.

Sequenced by immunoSEQ multiplex PCR; TCRdb stores in-frame clones only, minus some. The data hold approximately 28,000 clones, with 65% to 80% observed a single time. This clonotype was sampled from an adult with an advanced solid tumor such as melanoma, head and neck, liver or kidney cancer. V and J are TRBV7-9 and TRBJ1-4, with TRBD1 identical over 9 bases. The source was CD4+ or CD8+ T cells sorted from blood, collected in a trial of the OX40 agonist ivuxolimab. CDR3 residues: CASSLPGQGNEKLFF. The CDR3 DNA reads TGTGCCAGCAGCTTACCGGGACAGGGTAATGAAAAACTGTTTTTT.